The present T cell receptor (beta chain) was sequenced within a study of OX40 agonist ivuxolimab in advanced cancers. Assay used: immunoSEQ multiplex PCR; TCRdb lists only in-frame clones, some missing. Among about 32,000 clones, 84% were seen once, and the ten largest hold around 21%. This CDR3 has 12 amino acids. Germline CDR1 MNHEY, CDR2 SMNVEV (reference sequence). With 10 bases removed from V and 3 bases from J, the gap between germline ends came to 13 bases. Study-level results: At 0.1 to 3.0 mg/kg and by week 6, CD4+ and CD8+ T cells in the blood had expanded clonally. CD4+ T cells averaged fewer expanded clones than CD8+ T cells. Clonal expansion among partial responders at 0.1-3.0 mg/kg ranked near the lowest.

Comments on this clone: The antigen is undetermined.

Sequences were derived from CD4+ or CD8+ T cells sorted from blood, sampled in a trial of the OX40 agonist ivuxolimab. The chain has TRBV27 and TRBJ2-7; D may be TRBD2 (6 bases). This sequence was found in an adult with an advanced solid tumor such as melanoma, head and neck, liver or kidney cancer. CDR3 amino acids: CATYGGDYEQYF. CDR3 nucleotide sequence: TGTGCCACCTATGGAGGGGACTACGAGCAGTACTTC.